Included here is one T cell receptor beta chain sequence, with context. The table lists this clone with a count of one. Its antigen remains undetermined. No qualities accompany the bases; no much larger clone lies one base away. Library method: the immunoSEQ multiplex PCR assay. The multiplex PCR relied on a mix of 60 forward primers for TCR Vbeta segments and 13 reverse primers for TCR Jbeta segments. The CDR3 region of rearranged TCR beta genes was amplified from genomic DNA by a multiplex PCR assay. The Illumina HiSeq System was used to sequence the amplified TCR beta libraries as 87-base-pair reads. The study's own analysis went as follows. A later analysis counted tens of millions of unique TCR beta chains across the 550 to 700 repertoires, and some 12 million of these chains were shared by at least two donors. To remove PCR and sequencing errors, raw reads were error-corrected and collapsed into unique sequences using a nearest-neighbor algorithm that merged closely related sequences. Alignment of CDR3 sequences to IMGT reference sequences was used to assign V, D and J gene segments. For a sequence to be retained, a match of at least six nucleotides to both a V gene segment and a J gene segment was required. Rearrangements were classified as productive when the CDR3 lacked stop codons and remained in frame with V and J, and all other rearrangements were classified as non-productive. CDR3 was defined according to IMGT convention as the region running from the second conserved V-encoded cysteine to the conserved J-encoded phenylalanine. In an earlier analysis of approximately 590 of the donors, sequences lacking an unambiguous match to a single V gene segment were excluded. In an earlier analysis of almost 600 of the donors, a V segment was called functional when productive rearrangements were above 56.7%, and segregating when the standard deviation between donors exceeded 5%. A statistical classification framework was built for diagnosing cytomegalovirus status from the catalog of TCR beta chain sequences. In a later analysis, V and J genes were assigned by comparing TCR nucleotide sequences against IMGT/GENE-DB human TR gene sequences. A later analysis assigned CDR3 sequences and most-parsimonious VDJ recombination scenarios with the TCRdist pipeline. In a later analysis, each TCR beta chain was defined by its CDR3 amino acid sequence together with its V-gene family, and reads without a unique V-gene family were excluded. As a way to deal with suspected cross-contamination and a sequencing artifact, a later analysis dropped under 600 nucleotide sequences that were highly shared and had low generation probability. A later analysis calculated a clonal expansion index for each public chain from normalized within-repertoire ranks of inferred template counts. Generation probabilities in a later analysis came from a VDJ recombination model fitted to out-of-frame rearrangements, and those results were checked against IGoR. Hypergeometric tests were used in a later analysis to score TCR-TCR, TCR-HLA and TCR-CMV co-occurrence, with a repertoire-size bias correction applied to the TCR pairs. False discovery rates were estimated in a later analysis by permuting HLA or CMV assignments 20 times. A later analysis grouped co-occurring TCRs with DBSCAN, adding TCRdist sequence similarity when clustering within HLA-allele-positive subsets. For co-occurrence clustering, repertoires with fewer than 30,000 or more than 120,000 public chains were excluded, along with a handful of repertoires with anomalous nucleotide sharing. Not all clones reach the TCRdb copy of this immuneACCESS table, which keeps in-frame sequences only. Checked studies attribute under half of the gap to unresolved V genes and leave the rest unexplained. Clone size and V and J calls were adopted from that table, with D and trimming inferred from the DNA. The sample table records about 140,000 clones; approximately 72% of these occur just once. The ten top clones hold around 6% of the sample.

The cohort consisted of 650 to 700 healthy bone marrow donors. All cohort members were sampled while nominally healthy, although unrecorded immune exposures were likely present. The donor was CMV seronegative and was included in the group of 352 seronegative cohort members. Every donor gave a peripheral blood sample, and the peripheral blood mononuclear cells from that sample were used for TCR beta sequencing. The Qiagen DNeasy Blood Extraction Kit was used to extract genomic DNA from the blood cell samples. These data belong to a study of cytomegalovirus exposure and HLA in healthy donors (dated by TCRdb to about 2017). Some background on the complete study: An earlier analysis of 587 of the donors reported approximately 260 Gb of sequence data and 95 million to 140 million unique TCR beta sequences obtained from some 200 million T cells. An early release covering approximately 600 HLA-typed donors comprised about 310 gigabases of sequencing data and about 90 million unique TCR sequences. Of the roughly 400 genotyped donors, approximately 82% fell in the genetic ancestry cluster associated with self-reported Caucasian donors. The aim of the study was to test whether cataloging public T cell receptors could identify signatures of past pathogen exposure. The study used immunosequencing to profile the T cell repertoires of approximately 640 subjects and linked those repertoires to cytomegalovirus serostatus. Along with the roughly 710-subject first cohort, a separate validation cohort of 120 different subjects was used. The study combined high-throughput TCR immunosequencing, statistical association of individual TCRs with disease status, and machine learning to predict cytomegalovirus infection status. In a later analysis, previously published TCR beta repertoires from 666 donors were re-analyzed and high-resolution HLA genotyping was added so that TCR occurrence patterns could be studied. In the later analysis, no new phenotypic data were used to find candidate immune exposures; instead, reliance was placed on TCR beta sequences and their occurrence across donors. An earlier analysis of a few hundred of the donors applied high-throughput TCR beta sequencing to assess whether each TCR beta V gene segment acted as functional or pseudogenic. Donor age, sex, ethnicity and CMV serostatus were compiled alongside the repertoire data. In a later genetic analysis, genome-wide SNP genotypes for about 65% of the 666 donors were used, and that subset was treated as a discovery cohort. Every discovery cohort repertoire had been produced on one sequencing platform. Both class I and class II loci were covered by HLA typing, at four-digit resolution. Typing coverage varied by locus: 629-630 donors for A, B, C, DRB1 and DQB1; roughly 500 for DQA1; more than 600 for DPA1; approximately 450 for DPB1. Because of strong linkage in the cohort, roughly 5 DR-DQ haplotypes were treated as single units for association and clustering. Among several hundred genotyped donors of the cohort, an average of approximately 220,000 unique TCR beta nucleotide sequences was sequenced per donor, of which roughly 17% were non-productive.

The cysteine opens and the phenylalanine closes a CDR3 of 14 amino acids. Just CDR3 DNA is preserved here, 42 bases in frame from base 1. Via the germline V gene, CDR1 is SGDLS and CDR2 YYNGEE. V ends up 4 bases short and J 9 bases short, with an unmatched junction base count of 10. Overall results and qualifications from the work: Because HLA typing was unavailable for some donors at each locus, only the typed subset was used in association tests. This cohort had only TCR beta chains sequenced, and the lack of alpha or paired-chain data limited which features could be detected. A later analysis associated 17,000 or so TCR beta sequences with specific HLA alleles at a false discovery rate of 0.05. The classifier was reported to diagnose cytomegalovirus status with high specificity and sensitivity in both the original cohort and the validation cohort. For the cohort, immune exposure information was limited to CMV serostatus. The study gave a list of 150 to 200 TCR beta chains associated with cytomegalovirus. In vitro tests confirmed that a few of the cytomegalovirus-associated TCR beta chains recognize cytomegalovirus antigens. Linkage disequilibrium might explain the correlated functional status among segregating V segments, but an unknown experimental factor could not be ruled out. A group of highly shared sequence variants was considered likely to be a technical artifact of the sequencing pipeline. Because the 87-base-pair reads could not distinguish some IMGT-functional V segments, including TRBV6-2 and TRBV6-3, those segments were excluded. Most TCR sequences were seen in very few donors, while some public TCRs were found in many individuals. The authors suggested that the approach could potentially be extended to other disease states and immunological phenotypes. V-gene and J-gene trimming of TCR beta chains was associated with a missense DCLRE1C variant in a later genetic analysis, and the association was replicated in an independent cohort. Assigning TCR associations to individual alleles was difficult when HLA alleles, especially DR and DQ, strongly co-occurred. The presence/absence analyses assumed that sequencing depth was roughly uniform across donors, and that assumption may not be true. A further reported finding was that TCR beta sequences accurately predicted the HLA-A and HLA-B alleles for most subjects in the first cohort. According to a later analysis, most CMV-associated TCR beta chains appeared to be HLA-restricted, and the HLA associations seemed to be driven largely by CMV exposure. Several of the top co-occurrence clusters appeared to be linked to parvovirus B19, influenza, CMV and Epstein-Barr virus, according to a later analysis. In a later analysis, the rate of TCR association differed among HLA loci, with DRB1 alleles having the most associated TCRs and HLA-C alleles having the fewest. Compared with equally common non-associated chains, HLA-associated TCR beta chains in a later analysis were more clonally expanded and had lower generation probabilities. Seventeen rarely observed V segments, including chromosome 9 orphons, were excluded from the earlier analysis of about 600 of the donors because counts were too low. According to a later genetic analysis, donors in an Asian-associated ancestry cluster had fewer N-insertions in productive TCRs than the approximately 700-donor mean. In an earlier analysis of 587 of the donors, most TCR beta V segments appeared in productive rearrangements about 90% or about 30% of the time, broadly matching IMGT annotations.

The sequencing input was PBMCs. The chain joins TRBV9 to TRBJ2-7; 10 central nucleotides agree with TRBD1. This clonotype was obtained from a woman in her sixties in good health and CMV-seronegative. The nucleotide sequence reads as follows: TGTGCCAGCAGCTCCCCAGGGGGGACAGGGGCGCAGTACTTC. It translates as CASSSPGGTGAQYF.